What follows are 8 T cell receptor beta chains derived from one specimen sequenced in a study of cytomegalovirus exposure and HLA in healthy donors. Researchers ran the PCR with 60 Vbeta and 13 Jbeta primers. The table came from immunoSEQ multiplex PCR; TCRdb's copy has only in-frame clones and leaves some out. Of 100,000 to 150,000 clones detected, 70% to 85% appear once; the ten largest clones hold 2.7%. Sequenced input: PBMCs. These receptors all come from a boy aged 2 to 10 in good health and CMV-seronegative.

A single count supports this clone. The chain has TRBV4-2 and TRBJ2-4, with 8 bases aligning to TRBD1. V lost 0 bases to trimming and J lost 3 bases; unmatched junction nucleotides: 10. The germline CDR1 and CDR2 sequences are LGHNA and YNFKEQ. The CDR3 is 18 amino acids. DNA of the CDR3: TGTGCCAGCAGCCAAGATTGGCAGGGGGCTGGTGGCAAAAACATTCAGTACTTC. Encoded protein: CASSQDWQGAGGKNIQYF.

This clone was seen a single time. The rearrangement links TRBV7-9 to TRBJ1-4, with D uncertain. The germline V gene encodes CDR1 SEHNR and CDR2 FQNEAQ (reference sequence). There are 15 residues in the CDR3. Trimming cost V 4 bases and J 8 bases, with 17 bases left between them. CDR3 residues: CASSSPFERPEKLFF. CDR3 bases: TGTGCCAGCAGCTCACCCTTTGAGAGGCCAGAAAAACTGTTTTTT.

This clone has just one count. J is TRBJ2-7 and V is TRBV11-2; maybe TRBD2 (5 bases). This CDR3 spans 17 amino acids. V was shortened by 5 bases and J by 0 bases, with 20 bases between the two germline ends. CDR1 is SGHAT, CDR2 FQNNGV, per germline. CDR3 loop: CASSPGRPALSSYEQYF. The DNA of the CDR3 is TGTGCCAGCAGCCCTGGGAGACCCGCACTTAGCTCCTACGAGCAGTACTTC. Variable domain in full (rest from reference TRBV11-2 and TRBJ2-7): EAGVAQSPRYKIIEKRQSVAFWCNPISGHATLYWYQQILGQGPKLLIQFQNNGVVDDSQLPKDRFSAERLKGVDSTLKIQPAKLEDSAVYLCASSPGRPALSSYEQYFGPGTRLTVT.

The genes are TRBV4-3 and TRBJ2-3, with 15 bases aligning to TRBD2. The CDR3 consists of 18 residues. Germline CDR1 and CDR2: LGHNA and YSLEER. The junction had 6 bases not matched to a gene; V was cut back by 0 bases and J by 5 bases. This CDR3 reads CASSQERGLAGGLDTQYF. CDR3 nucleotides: TGCGCCAGCAGCCAAGAAAGGGGACTAGCGGGGGGACTAGATACGCAGTATTTT.

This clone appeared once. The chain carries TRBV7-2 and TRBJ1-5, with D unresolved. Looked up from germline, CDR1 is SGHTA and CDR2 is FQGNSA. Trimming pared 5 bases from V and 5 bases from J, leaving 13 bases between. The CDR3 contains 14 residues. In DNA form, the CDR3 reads TGTGCCAGCAGCCTTTGGACTGGGGATCAGCCCCAGCATTTT. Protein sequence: CASSLWTGDQPQHF. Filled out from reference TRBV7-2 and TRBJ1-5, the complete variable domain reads GAGVSQSPSNKVTEKGKDVELRCDPISGHTALYWYRQSLGQGLEFLIYFQGNSAPDKSGLPSDRFSAERTGGSVSTLTIQRTQQEDSAVYLCASSLWTGDQPQHFGDGTRLSIL.

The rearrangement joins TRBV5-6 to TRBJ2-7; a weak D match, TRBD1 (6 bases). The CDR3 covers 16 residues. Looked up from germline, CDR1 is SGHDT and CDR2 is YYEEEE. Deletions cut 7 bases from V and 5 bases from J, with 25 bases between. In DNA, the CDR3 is TGTGCCAGCTCCCGCCCCGGGACACCACCCGGGCACGAGCAGTACGTC. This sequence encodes CASSRPGTPPGHEQYV.

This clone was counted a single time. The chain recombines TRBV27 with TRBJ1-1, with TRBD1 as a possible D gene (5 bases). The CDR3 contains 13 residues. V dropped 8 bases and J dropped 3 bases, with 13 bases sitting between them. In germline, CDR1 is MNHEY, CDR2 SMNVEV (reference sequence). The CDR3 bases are TGTGCCAGCTCCTGGGGGGGTTACACTGAAGCTTTCTTT. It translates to CASSWGGYTEAFF.

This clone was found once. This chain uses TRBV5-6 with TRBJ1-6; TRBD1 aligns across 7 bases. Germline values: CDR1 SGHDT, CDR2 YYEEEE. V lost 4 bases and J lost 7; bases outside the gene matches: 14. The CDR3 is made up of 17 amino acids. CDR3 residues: CASSRGPPDRFNSPLHF. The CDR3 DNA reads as TGTGCCAGCAGCCGAGGGCCCCCGGACAGGTTCAATTCACCCCTCCACTTT. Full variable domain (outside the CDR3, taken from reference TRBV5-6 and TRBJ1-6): DAGVTQSPTHLIKTRGQQVTLRCSPKSGHDTVSWYQQALGQGPQFIFQYYEEEERQRGNFPDRFSGHQFPNYSSELNVNALLLGDSALYLCASSRGPPDRFNSPLHFGNGTRLTVT.